This T cell receptor beta chain was observed in a study of blood T cell repertoires in COVID-19. Only in-frame clones appear in the TCRdb table, and some are missing; sequencing was by immunoSEQ multiplex PCR. The repertoire holds more than 25,000 clones, with more than 80% as singletons. What was sequenced was peripheral blood. The TCR originated in an elderly woman with acute or convalescent COVID-19.

The CDR3 spells CASSLNSGGSYEQYF. The CDR3 DNA follows: TGTGCCAGCTCACTGAATAGCGGGGGGTCTTACGAGCAGTACTTC. The gene calls are TRBV18 and TRBJ2-7, with TRBD2 matching 10 bases. V lost 4 bases and J lost 4; bases outside the gene matches: 7. Germline lookup yields CDR1 KGHSH and CDR2 LQKENI. The CDR3 runs to 15 residues.